This TCR beta chain appears in the sequencing data of a study of radiation and T cells in renal cell carcinoma (dated by TCRdb to 2020 to 2022). At the level of the whole study: In total, approximately 54 samples, comprising around 26 tumors and some 27 peripheral blood samples, were subjected to TCR beta sequencing. The final blood draw was performed at 4 weeks after radiation, at the same time as nephrectomy. A total of 3.5 million to 4.5 million unique CDR3 nucleotide sequences, encoding 2.5 million to 3 million unique CDR3 amino acid sequences, were found across all 50 or so samples. Broader findings and caveats from the paper: Because no pretreatment tumor biopsies were available, whether clonotypes were present in the tumor at baseline could not be determined. The single-armed trial design could not address effects of radiation dose or scheduling on the TCR repertoire. An increase in top tumor clonotypes in blood was observed from baseline to 2 weeks post-radiation, followed by contraction by 4 weeks, which was taken to suggest transient expansion of tumor-resident clones. Blood repertoire dynamics were not followed beyond 4 weeks after treatment.

This specimen's time point label, interpreted: blood 4 weeks post-SBRT, at nephrectomy. The treatment or condition label, as the study defines it: 15 Gy SBRT to primary tumor, nephrectomy 4 weeks later. Samples came from a clinical trial, in which primary renal cell carcinomas received 15 Gy stereotactic body radiation therapy followed by nephrectomy 4 weeks later. To follow tumor-enriched clonotypes, serial peripheral blood was collected from radiation-treated patients at baseline and at 2 weeks and 4 weeks after SBRT. Every patient had renal cell carcinoma of clear cell pathology. Genomic DNA for TCR sequencing was prepared using the QIAamp DNA Blood Mini Kit (Qiagen). The analyses included only samples that passed all quality control checks. There are 14 amino acids in the CDR3, from cysteine to phenylalanine inclusive. Only the CDR3 DNA is retained, 42 bases long and in frame from the first base. As encoded in the germline V gene, CDR1 is KGHSH while CDR2 is LQKENI. V loses 1 base of germline sequence and J loses 6 bases, and the interval between the two ends is 13 bases.

TCR beta libraries were generated from genomic DNA with the immunoSEQ kit, following the manufacturer's recommendations. To prepare libraries, a first multiplex PCR with proprietary primers was run, followed by a second PCR that added unique barcodes, and a bead cleanup was done after each round. Each sample batch included a kit-provided positive control reaction and a negative control reaction. The final libraries were assessed on an Agilent 4200 TapeStation D1000 ScreenTape, pooled by volume, and quantified by qPCR. Sequencing was performed on an Illumina NextSeq500 with a MidOutput 150-cycle cartridge, and 156 Read1 and 15 Index1 cycles were run with kit custom primers. The pooled library was loaded at around 1 pM with about 18% PhiX control spiked in. As for the original processing: The vendor-processed data were analyzed in R, and a clonotype was defined as all T cells that share the same CDR3 nucleotide sequence. In the clone abundance analyses, frequencies in each sample were normalized to that sample's 10,000 most abundant clones. Before analysis, public T cell clones were removed, and these numbered fewer than five per sample on average. Tumor-enriched and baseline blood-enriched clonotypes were defined by at least a 32-fold difference in abundance between compartments. A beta-binomial differential abundance model was applied to find clonotypes that expanded or contracted between blood time points. Tumor-blood repertoire similarity was measured with the Baroni-Urbani and Buser coefficient, and group comparisons used two-tailed Wilcoxon tests in R. This immuneACCESS table, as held by TCRdb, lists in-frame sequences with V and J called but not all clones. Of the missing ones, under half trace to an unresolved V gene in checked studies; the others have no known cause. V, J and clone size are those of that table, while D and trimming were read from the DNA. The sample table holds some 46,000 clones, of which 70% to 85% were seen once. The ten biggest clones cover about 25% of the sample.

On this clone: Its antigen is still unknown. Base qualities are not provided; no much larger clone lies one nucleotide away.

Recombination linked TRBV18 to TRBJ2-7, and perhaps TRBD1 as D gene, on 5 matching bases. The origin of this receptor is a woman between 65 and 79 years old with renal cell carcinoma. This material consisted of blood, taken from a patient whose treatment included radiotherapy and nephrectomy. The DNA sequence follows: TGTGCCAGCTCACCACAGGGGCTACGGATCGAGCAGTACTTC. Its protein reads: CASSPQGLRIEQYF.